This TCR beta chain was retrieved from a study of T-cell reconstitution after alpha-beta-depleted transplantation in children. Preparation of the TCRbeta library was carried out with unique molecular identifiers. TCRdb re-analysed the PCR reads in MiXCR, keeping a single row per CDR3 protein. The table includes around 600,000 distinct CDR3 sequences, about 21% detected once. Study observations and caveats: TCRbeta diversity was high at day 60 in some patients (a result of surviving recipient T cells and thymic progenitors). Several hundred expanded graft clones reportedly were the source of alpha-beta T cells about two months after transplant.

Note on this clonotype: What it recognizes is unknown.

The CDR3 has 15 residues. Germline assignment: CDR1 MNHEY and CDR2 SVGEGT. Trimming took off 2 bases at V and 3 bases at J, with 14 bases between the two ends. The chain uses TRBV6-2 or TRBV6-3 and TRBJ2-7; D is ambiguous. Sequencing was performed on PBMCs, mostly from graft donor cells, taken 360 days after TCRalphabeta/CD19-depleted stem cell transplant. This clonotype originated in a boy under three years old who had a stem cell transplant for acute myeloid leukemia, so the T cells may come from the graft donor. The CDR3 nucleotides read TGTGCCAGCAGTTACAATTGGCGGAGCTACTACGAGCAGTACTTC. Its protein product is CASSYNWRSYYEQYF.